This TCR beta chain originates from a study of blood T cell repertoires in COVID-19. About the research overall: Italy, Spain and the United States were the sources of the convalescent and acute COVID-19 samples. Sources were T cells, B-cell-depleted T cells, or PBMCs; the material itself was cDNA or gDNA.

V was pared by 2 bases and J by 4 bases, with 15 bases between. Germline V lookup: CDR1 MNHEY, CDR2 SMNVEV (reference sequence). The CDR3 spans 16 residues. Under the authors' procedure: Amplification with reference gene primers provided the estimates of nucleated cell counts. Clones were sequenced by immunoSEQ multiplex PCR, and TCRdb holds only the in-frame ones, with some missing. That table supplies the V and J calls and clone size; D and trimming were determined from the DNA. The table records 50,000 to 75,000 clones, over 90% of them present only once. Sequencing used peripheral blood. The receptor comes from a man aged 45-65 years with active COVID-19. This rearrangement joins TRBV27 to TRBJ2-1, with D perhaps matching TRBD2 (5 bases). CDR3 nucleotide sequence: TGTGCCAGCAGTTTACCCGGGCTAGGGAGATACAATGAGCAGTTCTTC. Translating gives CASSLPGLGRYNEQFF.